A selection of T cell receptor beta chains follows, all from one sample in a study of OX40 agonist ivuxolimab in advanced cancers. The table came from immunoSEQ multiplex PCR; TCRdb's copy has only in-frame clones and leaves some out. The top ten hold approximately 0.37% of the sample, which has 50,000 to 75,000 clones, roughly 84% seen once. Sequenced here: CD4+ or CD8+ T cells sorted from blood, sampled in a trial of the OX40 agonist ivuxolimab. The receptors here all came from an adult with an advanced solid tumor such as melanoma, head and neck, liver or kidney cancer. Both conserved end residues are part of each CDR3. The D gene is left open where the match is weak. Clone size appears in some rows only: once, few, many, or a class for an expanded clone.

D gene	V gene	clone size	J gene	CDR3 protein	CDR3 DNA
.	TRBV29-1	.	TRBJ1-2	CSVVWQNYGYTF	TGCAGCGTTGTCTGGCAGAACTATGGCTACACCTTC
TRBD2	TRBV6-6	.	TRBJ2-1	CAAGRGGLNEQFF	TGTGCCGCAGGGCGGGGGGGCCTTAATGAGCAGTTCTTC
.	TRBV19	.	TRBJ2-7	CASSPTWGYEQYF	TGTGCCAGTAGTCCTACTTGGGGCTACGAGCAGTACTTC
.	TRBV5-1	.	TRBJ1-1	CASSLEWAGTEAFF	TGCGCCAGCAGCTTGGAGTGGGCTGGCACTGAAGCTTTCTTT
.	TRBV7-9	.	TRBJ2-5	CASSPGIFEETQYF	TGTGCCAGCAGCCCCGGGATTTTTGAAGAGACCCAGTACTTC
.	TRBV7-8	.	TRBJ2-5	CASSLGLRGEETQYF	TGTGCCAGCAGCTTGGGACTTAGGGGGGAAGAGACCCAGTACTTC
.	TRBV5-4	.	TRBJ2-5	CASSVPQETQYF	TGTGCCAGCAGCGTACCCCAAGAGACCCAGTACTTC
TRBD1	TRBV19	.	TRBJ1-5	CASTEDRMFNQPQHF	TGTGCCAGTACCGAGGACAGGATGTTTAATCAGCCCCAGCATTTT
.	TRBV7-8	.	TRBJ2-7	CASSPSLAGWNEQYF	TGTGCCAGCAGCCCTTCCCTGGCGGGGTGGAACGAGCAGTACTTC
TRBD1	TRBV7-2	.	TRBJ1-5	CASSQQGGQPQHF	TGTGCCAGCAGCCAGCAGGGGGGACAGCCCCAGCATTTT
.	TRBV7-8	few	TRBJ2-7	CASSLEAAIVQYF	TGTGCCAGCAGCTTAGAAGCCGCAATAGTGCAGTACTTC
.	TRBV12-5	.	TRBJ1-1	CASGSTRIPEAFF	TGTGCTAGTGGTTCCACTAGGATCCCTGAAGCTTTCTTT